Here is one T cell receptor (beta chain) with its context. This clonotype was seen more than once but under ten times. Its cognate antigen has yet to be identified. The sample holds no much larger clone one base away, and base qualities are not on file. Amplification of TCR beta CDR3 regions was carried out from RNA transcripts. The first round of RT-PCR for the TCR CDR3 was performed with the HTBI primer set and the Qiagen OneStep RT-PCR kit. Libraries were constructed in a second round of multiplex PCR, after which size selection and purification were carried out. Sequencing of the libraries was done on an Illumina HiSeq2000 using paired-end 100 bp reads. From the authors' description of their analysis: SOAPnuke was used to process the raw data, with reads discarded if the reads contained adapters or uncalled bases, had a mean Phred below 15, or lacked an exact constant-primer or identifier match. COPE v1.2.5 was used to merge the high-quality paired reads, and each unique nucleotide sequence was defined as a clonotype. MiTCR v1.1 was used to align clonotypes to the IMGT TRBV, TRBD and TRBJ reference segments. The analysis was restricted to V-J combinations with a frequency above 0.0001, which together covered 99.2% of the repertoires. A TCS score was defined as the ratio of F50 (clonal expansion) to E x V (chaos), with BLOSUM62-based TCRdist applied between CDR3 peptides within each V-J. Welch's t-statistics and random forest reduced roughly 540 V-J features to 13, which were used in a naive Bayes classifier (R e1071). The public reads were run again by TCRdb, first through fastp at Q25 and then through MiXCR, and only productive beta chains were kept. Each CDR3 protein gets just one entry, which takes the most common genes and DNA from the rows behind it. It is TCRdb's table, rather than the study itself, that gives the V and J calls and clone size. Counted in this sample were more than 500,000 distinct CDR3 sequences; 14% of them appeared once. The ten largest account for 14% of the sample.

Graves' hyperthyroidism was defined as stable when no progression to ophthalmopathy occurred over 18 months of follow-up. Hyperthyroidism patients were newly diagnosed, with disease duration under 2 months, and aged 18 to 65 years. Any patient with an uncontrolled infection, another autoimmune disease, pregnancy or lactation was excluded. Diagnoses were based on clinical symptoms, serum thyroxine and TRAb, thyroid ultrasound and orbital computed tomography. PBMCs were separated from about 10 ml of fresh peripheral blood using Ficoll-Paque density gradient centrifugation. Total RNA was extracted using Trizol reagent, and RNA quality was assessed on an Agilent 2100 Bioanalyzer. Looking up the germline V gene yields CDR1 LGHNA and CDR2 YNFKEQ. V drops 0 bases and J drops 5 bases, leaving 7 bases in between. The cysteine opens and the phenylalanine closes a CDR3 of 13 amino acids. Just CDR3 DNA is preserved here, 39 bases in frame from base 1.

The data stem from a study of T cells in Graves' hyperthyroidism and ophthalmopathy (dated by TCRdb to the late 2010s). About the study as a whole: Peripheral blood was collected at initial diagnosis, before any treatment. Once sampling was done, hyperthyroidism patients were given methimazole at a starting dose of 30 mg daily, whereas ophthalmopathy patients were given high-dose intravenous methylprednisolone. According to the paper, TCR Vbeta CDR3 sequencing was carried out on about 140 peripheral blood samples, which came from approximately 43 ophthalmopathy, fewer than 80 hyperthyroidism and approximately 17 progressor patients. The study also compared thyroid tissue and blood T-cell repertoires from a handful of Graves' hyperthyroidism patients. To identify distinguishing TCR V-J signatures, a discovery cohort of about 100 patients was used, comprising under 45 with Graves' ophthalmopathy and around 57 with stable Graves' hyperthyroidism. The roughly 91 discovery patients were randomly divided into training and test sets at a 7:3 ratio. An independent validation cohort of fewer than 20 hyperthyroidism patients and 17 patients who later progressed to ophthalmopathy tested prospective prediction of ophthalmopathy. Here is what the overall study found, with its caveats: Most expanded thyroid clonotypes (frequency above 0.001) were also detected in blood, a finding suggesting that blood repertoires may reflect thyroid immune responses. During validation, the model predicted progression to ophthalmopathy a median of roughly six months ahead of onset, with roughly 65% sensitivity and 72.22% specificity. No statistical method was used to set the sample size in advance, and investigators knew the group allocation. Ophthalmopathy was separated from stable hyperthyroidism by a 13 V-J signature model, with approximately 90% sensitivity and 81% to 82% specificity obtained in cross-validation and 80%/75% obtained in testing.

This sequence originates from a woman between 40 and 50 years old with Graves' hyperthyroidism. The chain couples TRBV4-2 to TRBJ1-1, with no reliable assignment of the D segment. Sample: blood. The nucleotide sequence reads TGTGCCAGCAGCCAAGAGTGGGAAACTGAAGCTTTCTTT. Its product reads: CASSQEWETEAFF.